This note documents a single T cell receptor beta chain sequence. The method was immunoSEQ multiplex PCR; TCRdb's version includes in-frame clones alone and lacks a portion of them. In the table there are over 15,000 clones, just under 75% of which are singletons. These data come from a study of pediatric ulcerative colitis. During colonoscopy, one to two rectal pinch biopsies were collected. The CDR3 is 18 residues long. The V gene is TRBV21-1, the J gene TRBJ1-5. TRBV21-1 is shown as a pseudogene. This receptor was obtained from a girl aged 10-17 years with moderate ulcerative colitis. The sequenced sample was gut tissue. As DNA, the CDR3 is TGTGCCAGCAGCAAATCCATAGGACCGGAGGGTAGCAATCAGCCCCAGCATTTT. Amino acids: CASSKSIGPEGSNQPQHF.